Sequencing of this T cell receptor (beta chain) was carried out in a study of blood T cell repertoires in COVID-19. Some clones are missing from TCRdb's copy, which holds only in-frame ones; the method was immunoSEQ multiplex PCR. This sample has approximately 250,000 clones, with approximately 84% found just once. The CDR3 totals 12 residues. The V gene lost 10 bases and the J gene lost 0 bases, with 7 bases spanning the gap. The germline gives CDR1 MNHNS, CDR2 SASEGT. The origin of this receptor is a man in his forties or fifties with acute or convalescent COVID-19. The J gene is TRBJ1-5, the V gene TRBV6-1; D is unclear. The sequenced material came from peripheral blood. Here the CDR3 reads CATGDSNQPQHF. The CDR3, as DNA: TGTGCCACCGGGGATAGCAATCAGCCCCAGCATTTT.